The rows below give T cell receptor beta chains drawn from one sample of a study of metastatic and nonmetastatic thyroid tumors. TCRdb called clones again from the PCR reads with MiXCR. The data hold approximately 32,000 clones, with over 15% observed a single time. The sample was blood. The receptors were gathered from a female donor with papillary thyroid cancer or a benign thyroid nodule (not recorded which). Some clones in this sample may be carry-over from other donors' samples. The CDR3 runs from the conserved cysteine through the conserved F or W. Each record gives: D gene, V gene, clone size, J gene, CDR3 protein, CDR3 DNA. The D gene is left open where the match is weak. Clone size, where shown, is once, few, many, or a class for clones that have expanded.

D gene: TRBD1
V gene: TRBV20-1
clone size: many
J gene: TRBJ1-5
CDR3 protein: CSARDLRQGGNQPQHF
CDR3 DNA: TGCAGTGCTAGAGATCTGCGACAGGGAGGCAATCAGCCCCAGCATTTT

D gene: .
V gene: TRBV4-3
clone size: .
J gene: TRBJ2-5
CDR3 protein: CASSQAFQRQETQYF
CDR3 DNA: TGCGCCAGCAGCCAAGCCTTCCAGCGGCAAGAGACCCAGTACTTC

D gene: .
V gene: TRBV27
clone size: many
J gene: TRBJ1-5
CDR3 protein: CASSLSSNQPQHF
CDR3 DNA: TGTGCCAGCAGTCTTAGTAGCAATCAGCCCCAGCATTTT

D gene: .
V gene: TRBV3-1
clone size: .
J gene: TRBJ1-1
CDR3 protein: CASSQEEGGAFF
CDR3 DNA: TGTGCCAGCAGCCAAGAAGAGGGGGGAGCTTTCTTT

D gene: TRBD2
V gene: TRBV11-1
clone size: .
J gene: TRBJ2-4
CDR3 protein: CASSEGGGEVLAKNIKYF
CDR3 DNA: TGTGCCAGCAGCGAGGGCGGGGGAGAAGTACTAGCCAAAAACATTAAGTACTTC

D gene: .
V gene: TRBV3-1
clone size: many
J gene: TRBJ1-4
CDR3 protein: CASSQGWGTNEKLFF
CDR3 DNA: TGTGCCAGCAGCCAGGGGTGGGGGACAAATGAAAAACTGTTTTTT

D gene: .
V gene: TRBV11-2
clone size: .
J gene: TRBJ1-2
CDR3 protein: CASSLRGQGDYGYTF
CDR3 DNA: TGTGCCAGCAGCTTAAGGGGTCAAGGGGACTATGGCTACACCTTC

D gene: .
V gene: TRBV20-1
clone size: many
J gene: TRBJ1-4
CDR3 protein: CSAESGLANEKLFF
CDR3 DNA: TGCAGTGCTGAATCAGGGTTGGCTAATGAAAAACTGTTTTTT

D gene: .
V gene: TRBV2
clone size: many
J gene: TRBJ2-1
CDR3 protein: CASSERRPSVYNEQFF
CDR3 DNA: TGTGCCAGCAGTGAAAGACGGCCTAGCGTTTACAATGAGCAGTTCTTC

D gene: .
V gene: TRBV12-3/TRBV12-4
clone size: medium-sized
J gene: TRBJ1-6
CDR3 protein: CASRVGDSPLHF
CDR3 DNA: TGTGCCAGCAGGGTAGGAGATTCACCCCTCCACTTT

D gene: .
V gene: TRBV7-2
clone size: many
J gene: TRBJ2-7
CDR3 protein: CASSLTTGYEQYF
CDR3 DNA: TGTGCCAGCAGCTTAACGACAGGTTACGAGCAGTACTTC

D gene: .
V gene: TRBV6-4
clone size: many
J gene: TRBJ2-1
CDR3 protein: CANSDSRTDYNEQFF
CDR3 DNA: TGTGCCAACAGTGACAGTCGGACAGATTACAATGAGCAGTTCTTC

D gene: TRBD1
V gene: TRBV20-1
clone size: .
J gene: TRBJ2-7
CDR3 protein: CSAPDRDRGDDQYF
CDR3 DNA: TGCAGTGCCCCCGACAGGGACAGGGGAGACGATCAGTACTTC

D gene: .
V gene: TRBV12-3/TRBV12-4
clone size: many
J gene: TRBJ1-1
CDR3 protein: CASSLIGSNTEAFF
CDR3 DNA: TGTGCCAGCAGTTTGATAGGATCGAACACTGAAGCTTTCTTT

D gene: TRBD2
V gene: TRBV27
clone size: few
J gene: TRBJ2-7
CDR3 protein: CASSLGAGLVYEQYF
CDR3 DNA: TGTGCCAGCAGTTTAGGAGCGGGACTTGTCTACGAGCAGTACTTC

D gene: .
V gene: TRBV5-1
clone size: .
J gene: TRBJ2-1
CDR3 protein: CASSLVYRGDEQFF
CDR3 DNA: TGTGCCAGCAGCTTGGTTTACAGAGGGGATGAGCAGTTCTTC

D gene: .
V gene: TRBV12-3/TRBV12-4
clone size: many
J gene: TRBJ1-3
CDR3 protein: CASSALTDSGNTIYF
CDR3 DNA: TGTGCCAGCAGTGCTTTGACAGACTCTGGAAACACCATATATTTT

D gene: TRBD1
V gene: TRBV6-5
clone size: medium-sized
J gene: TRBJ1-5
CDR3 protein: CASSYNRGWNQPQHF
CDR3 DNA: TGTGCCAGCAGTTACAACAGGGGTTGGAATCAGCCCCAGCATTTT

D gene: TRBD1
V gene: TRBV14
clone size: many
J gene: TRBJ1-1
CDR3 protein: CASSQDWDRDLNTEAFF
CDR3 DNA: TGTGCCAGCAGCCAAGATTGGGACAGGGACTTGAACACTGAAGCTTTCTTT

D gene: .
V gene: TRBV28
clone size: medium-sized
J gene: TRBJ1-6
CDR3 protein: CASTPPVGWRSPLHF
CDR3 DNA: TGTGCCAGCACCCCCCCCGTGGGATGGAGGTCACCCCTCCACTTT

D gene: .
V gene: TRBV11-2
clone size: few
J gene: TRBJ2-1
CDR3 protein: CARSLLEGENNEKFF
CDR3 DNA: TGTGCCAGAAGCTTACTCGAGGGGGAGAACAATGAGAAGTTCTTC

D gene: TRBD1
V gene: TRBV2
clone size: many
J gene: TRBJ2-2
CDR3 protein: CASSEEGTGEVIYTGELFF
CDR3 DNA: TGTGCCAGCAGTGAAGAAGGGACAGGGGAAGTTATTTACACCGGGGAGCTGTTTTTT

D gene: .
V gene: TRBV19
clone size: many
J gene: TRBJ1-2
CDR3 protein: CASSTRQIIYGYTF
CDR3 DNA: TGTGCCAGTAGTACACGACAGATAATCTATGGCTACACCTTC

D gene: TRBD1
V gene: TRBV24-1
clone size: many
J gene: TRBJ2-5
CDR3 protein: CATSDLQTGTGHETQYF
CDR3 DNA: TGTGCCACCAGTGATTTGCAAACCGGGACAGGCCACGAGACCCAGTACTTC

D gene: TRBD2
V gene: TRBV5-1
clone size: .
J gene: TRBJ2-7
CDR3 protein: CASTDSGGRVQYF
CDR3 DNA: TGCGCCAGCACCGACAGCGGGGGCCGGGTGCAGTACTTC

D gene: .
V gene: TRBV28
clone size: many
J gene: TRBJ1-2
CDR3 protein: CASVRTGHYGYTF
CDR3 DNA: TGTGCCAGTGTCCGTACAGGGCACTATGGCTACACCTTC

D gene: TRBD1
V gene: TRBV12-3/TRBV12-4
clone size: .
J gene: TRBJ1-4
CDR3 protein: CASSPRTGGKLFF
CDR3 DNA: TGTGCCAGCAGCCCCCGGACAGGGGGGAAACTGTTTTTT

D gene: TRBD2
V gene: TRBV20-1
clone size: many
J gene: TRBJ2-2
CDR3 protein: CSARGLWAGGPTGELFF
CDR3 DNA: TGCAGTGCTAGAGGTCTCTGGGCGGGGGGGCCCACCGGGGAGCTGTTTTTT

D gene: TRBD2
V gene: TRBV28
clone size: many
J gene: TRBJ2-4
CDR3 protein: CASSLSASGGDIQYF
CDR3 DNA: TGTGCCAGCAGTTTATCGGCTAGCGGGGGCGACATTCAGTACTTC

D gene: .
V gene: TRBV28
clone size: many
J gene: TRBJ2-3
CDR3 protein: CASSSDRYTDTQYF
CDR3 DNA: TGTGCCAGCAGTTCGGACAGATACACAGATACGCAGTATTTT

D gene: .
V gene: TRBV20-1
clone size: many
J gene: TRBJ2-3
CDR3 protein: CSGLAPDTQYF
CDR3 DNA: TGCAGTGGGCTAGCTCCAGATACGCAGTATTTT

D gene: .
V gene: TRBV19
clone size: .
J gene: TRBJ2-7
CDR3 protein: CASSIQGSEQYF
CDR3 DNA: TGTGCCAGTAGTATTCAGGGCTCCGAGCAGTACTTC

D gene: TRBD1
V gene: TRBV12-3/TRBV12-4
clone size: many
J gene: TRBJ1-1
CDR3 protein: CASRMTGGTEAFF
CDR3 DNA: TGTGCCAGCAGAATGACAGGGGGGACTGAAGCTTTCTTT

D gene: .
V gene: TRBV6-1
clone size: many
J gene: TRBJ2-3
CDR3 protein: CASSLGAVGTDTQYF
CDR3 DNA: TGTGCCAGCAGCCTCGGGGCAGTCGGCACAGATACGCAGTATTTT

D gene: TRBD2
V gene: TRBV19
clone size: many
J gene: TRBJ2-1
CDR3 protein: CASSPRLAGDAAEQFF
CDR3 DNA: TGTGCCAGTAGTCCAAGACTAGCGGGAGACGCCGCTGAGCAGTTCTTC

D gene: TRBD2
V gene: TRBV6-1
clone size: many
J gene: TRBJ2-3
CDR3 protein: CASSPGTSGEPDTQYF
CDR3 DNA: TGTGCCAGCAGTCCGGGGACTAGCGGAGAGCCAGATACGCAGTATTTT

D gene: .
V gene: TRBV7-8
clone size: many
J gene: TRBJ1-1
CDR3 protein: CASSLSMNTEAFF
CDR3 DNA: TGTGCCAGCAGCTTATCCATGAACACTGAAGCTTTCTTT

D gene: .
V gene: TRBV6-1
clone size: few
J gene: TRBJ2-3
CDR3 protein: CASSGGKGDTQYF
CDR3 DNA: TGTGCCAGCAGTGGGGGGAAGGGAGATACTCAGTATTTT

D gene: .
V gene: TRBV28
clone size: .
J gene: TRBJ1-2
CDR3 protein: CASSLGGRLKVTYGYTF
CDR3 DNA: TGTGCCAGCAGTCTGGGGGGGCGACTGAAAGTAACCTATGGCTACACCTTT

D gene: TRBD2
V gene: TRBV12-3/TRBV12-4
clone size: many
J gene: TRBJ2-1
CDR3 protein: CASSGLAGLDNEQFF
CDR3 DNA: TGTGCCAGCAGTGGACTAGCGGGGCTAGACAATGAGCAGTTCTTC